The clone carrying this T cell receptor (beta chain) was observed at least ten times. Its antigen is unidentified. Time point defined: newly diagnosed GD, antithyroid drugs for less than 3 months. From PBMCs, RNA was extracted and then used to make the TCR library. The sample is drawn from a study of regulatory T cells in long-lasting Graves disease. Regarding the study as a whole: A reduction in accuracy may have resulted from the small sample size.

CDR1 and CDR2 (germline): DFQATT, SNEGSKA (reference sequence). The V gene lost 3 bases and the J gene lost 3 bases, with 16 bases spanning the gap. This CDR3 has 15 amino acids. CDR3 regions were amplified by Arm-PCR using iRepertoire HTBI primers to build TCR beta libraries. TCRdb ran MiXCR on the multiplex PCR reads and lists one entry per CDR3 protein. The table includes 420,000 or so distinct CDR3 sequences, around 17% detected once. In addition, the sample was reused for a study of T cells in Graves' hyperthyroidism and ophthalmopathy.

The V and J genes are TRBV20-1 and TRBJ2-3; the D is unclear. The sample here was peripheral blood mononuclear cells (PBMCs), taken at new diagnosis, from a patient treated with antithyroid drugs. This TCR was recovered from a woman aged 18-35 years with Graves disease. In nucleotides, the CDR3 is TGCAGTGCTAGGGTATCGGGTCTCCAAACAGATACGCAGTATTTT. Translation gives CSARVSGLQTDTQYF.